Below are 27 T cell receptor beta chains sequenced from a single sample in a study of T-cell memory formation after mild COVID-19. In TCRdb, the 5' RACE reads were re-called with MiXCR into one record per CDR3 protein. The sample shows 300,000 to 400,000 distinct CDR3 sequences, approximately 15% of them seen only once. Input material: PBMCs or a T cell subset sorted from them (not recorded which). The receptors here all came from a man aged 18 to 35 who had mild COVID-19 (a few samples of this study predate the infection). Cell type and time point are not known.

This clonotype turned up a few times. The chain is built from TRBV6-5 and TRBJ1-2; D not resolved. The CDR3 contains 15 residues. V shed 6 bases and J shed 4 bases, with 18 bases lying between them. Germline V gene sequence: CDR1 MNHEY, CDR2 SVGAGI. The CDR3 is CASSHAGRVVYGYTF. CDR3 nucleotide sequence: TGTGCCAGCAGCCACGCCGGACGAGTGGTCTATGGCTACACCTTC.

The chain uses TRBV28 and TRBJ1-5; 9 bases are a match to TRBD1. The CDR3 totals 18 residues. Germline loops: CDR1 MDHEN, CDR2 SYDVKM. V gave up 6 bases and J gave up 5 bases; unmatched junction bases: 17. The DNA for the CDR3 is TGTGCCAGCAGGGCAGCCAGTAGTTCGGGACAGGGCCATCAGCCCCAGCATTTT. Translated: CASRAASSSGQGHQPQHF.

This clonotype was picked up many times. CDR3 sequence reads: CASTTSSYNSPLHF. CDR3 nucleotide sequence: TGTGCCAGCACGACCAGCTCCTATAATTCACCCCTCCACTTT. The chain employs TRBV25-1 and TRBJ1-6; D unresolved. The CDR3 contains 14 residues. The germline V gene encodes CDR1 MGHDK and CDR2 SYGVNS. Trimming pared 7 bases from V and 0 bases from J, leaving 7 bases between. Combining the CDR3 with reference TRBV25-1 and TRBJ1-6 gives the whole variable domain EADIYQTPRYLVIGTGKKITLECSQTMGHDKMYWYQQDPGMELHLIHYSYGVNSTEKGDLSSESTVSRIRTEHFPLTLESARPSHTSQYLCASTTSSYNSPLHFGNGTRLTVT.

This clonotype was observed a handful of times. This chain links TRBV27 with TRBJ2-4, with 9 positions matching TRBD1. V shed 1 base, J shed 8 bases, and the junction held 12 bases outside the gene matches. The V gene's germline CDR1 is MNHEY and CDR2 SMNVEV (reference sequence). CDR3 length equals 17 residues. CDR3 sequence (DNA): TGTGCCAGCAGTTTATATCGGACAGGGGCTTTCTCTGACATTCAGTACTTC. This gives the protein CASSLYRTGAFSDIQYF.

The V call is TRBV20-1, the J call TRBJ2-3, with 7 bases fitting TRBD1. CDR3 length equals 15 residues. Germline trimming cut 0 bases from V and 2 bases from J; bases unmatched to any gene: 5. Germline CDR1 reads DFQATT; CDR2 reads SNEGSKA (reference sequence). The CDR3 sequence: CSARDDRAPTDTQYF. DNA of the CDR3: TGCAGTGCTAGAGACGACAGGGCTCCCACAGATACGCAGTATTTT.

This clonotype was picked up a small number of times. V and J are TRBV5-6 and TRBJ1-1; D not certain. This CDR3 comprises 14 residues. V lost 3 bases, J lost 3 bases, and 12 bases lay in between. CDR1 is SGHDT, CDR2 YYEEEE, per germline. The CDR3 nucleotides are TGTGCCAGCAGCTCCCAGTCCGTCGACACTGAAGCTTTCTTT. Its translation: CASSSQSVDTEAFF. The entire variable domain, with the rest obtained from reference TRBV5-6 and TRBJ1-1, is as follows: DAGVTQSPTHLIKTRGQQVTLRCSPKSGHDTVSWYQQALGQGPQFIFQYYEEEERQRGNFPDRFSGHQFPNYSSELNVNALLLGDSALYLCASSSQSVDTEAFFGQGTRLTVV.

Only a few counts were recorded for this clonotype. The chain employs TRBV7-9 and TRBJ2-2, with 11 positions matching TRBD2. This CDR3 is 15 amino acids long. Germline V gives CDR1 SEHNR, CDR2 FQNEAQ (reference sequence). With 5 bases clipped from V and 7 bases from J, the junction kept 6 bases outside the gene matches. The CDR3 DNA sequence: TGTGCCAGCAGCAAACTAGCGGGGGCGGACGGGGAGCTGTTTTTT. It specifies CASSKLAGADGELFF.

The rearrangement uses TRBV6-2 or TRBV6-3 and TRBJ2-1; perhaps TRBD2 as D (7 bases). CDR1 is MNHEY, CDR2 SVGEGT, per germline. Trimming cost V 5 bases and J 1 base, with 15 bases left between them. The CDR3 length is 16 residues. CDR3: CASSTPRGGSYNEQFF. DNA for the CDR3: TGTGCCAGCAGTACACCAAGGGGGGGATCCTACAATGAGCAGTTCTTC.

The chain carries TRBV7-2 and TRBJ1-5, with 7 positions matching TRBD1. CDR3 length equals 16 residues. The V segment lost 5 bases and the J segment 3 bases; nucleotides outside the gene matches: 10. Germline CDR1 reads SGHTA; CDR2 reads FQGNSA. The CDR3 region has the DNA TGTGCCAGCAGCCGACAGGGACTTTCCAACAATCAGCCCCAGCATTTT. As protein: CASSRQGLSNNQPQHF.

V and J are TRBV30 and TRBJ2-6; TRBD1 aligns across 10 bases. This CDR3 spans 18 amino acids. Germline V gene lookup returns CDR1 GTSNPN and CDR2 SVGIG (reference sequence). With 5 bases clipped from V and 1 base from J, the junction kept 11 bases outside the gene matches. In DNA, the CDR3 is TGTGCCTGGGCGTCAGACCGGGACAGGGGTTCTGGGGCCAACGTCCTGACTTTC. Translated: CAWASDRDRGSGANVLTF.

The chain joins TRBV6-2 or TRBV6-3 to TRBJ2-7, with 7 bases that match TRBD1. The length of the CDR3 is 16 residues. V was clipped by 5 bases and J by 2 bases; unmatched bases: 12. Germline V gene sequence: CDR1 MNHEY, CDR2 SVGEGT. The CDR3 DNA reads as TGTGCCAGCAGTACAAGCAGGGGGAGTCGTCCCTACGAGCAGTACGTC. Residues: CASSTSRGSRPYEQYV.

The chain is built from TRBV5-1 and TRBJ2-3; 8 bases agree with TRBD2. V lost 0 bases, J lost 5 bases, and 8 bases stayed unmatched. This CDR3 contains 16 residues. Germline-derived CDR1 and CDR2 are SGHRS and YFSETQ. Here the CDR3 DNA reads TGCGCCAGCAGCTTGGAGTTGCGGGGGGCCGTAGATACGCAGTATTTT. Translating gives CASSLELRGAVDTQYF.

This clonotype turned up a few times. The chain is built from TRBV7-9 and TRBJ2-7; D ambiguous. V was cut by 4 bases and J by 0 bases, with 13 bases left in between. The germline CDR1 and CDR2 sequences are SEHNR and FQNEAQ (reference sequence). This CDR3 contains 15 residues. The CDR3 spells CASSSDISASYEQYF. The CDR3 region has the DNA TGTGCCAGCAGCTCCGACATTTCGGCCTCCTACGAGCAGTACTTC.

The J gene is TRBJ1-2, the V gene TRBV19; D ambiguous. The CDR3 has 10 residues. V was shortened by 6 bases and J by 4 bases, with 3 bases between the two germline ends. The V gene's germline CDR1 is LNHDA and CDR2 SQIVND (reference sequence). The CDR3 DNA reads TGTGCCAGTAGACGCTATGGCTACACCTTC. Translation gives CASRRYGYTF.

The J gene is TRBJ1-6, the V gene TRBV6-2 or TRBV6-3; TRBD1 matches 8 bases. J lost 5 bases, V lost 5 bases, and 5 bases had no gene match. CDR1 is MNHEY and CDR2 is SVGEGT in the germline V gene. The CDR3 runs to 15 residues. For the CDR3, the DNA is TGTGCCAGCAGTCGGACAGGGCTCGATAATTCACCCCTCCACTTT. Its protein product is CASSRTGLDNSPLHF.

Only a few counts were recorded for this clonotype. The gene calls are TRBV12-3 or TRBV12-4 and TRBJ1-2; 7 bases agree with TRBD1. V shed 5 bases and J 4 bases; nucleotides not matched to a gene: 4. There are 13 residues in the CDR3. The CDR3 here is CASSRQGSYGYTF. DNA of the CDR3: TGTGCCAGCAGTCGACAGGGAAGCTATGGCTACACCTTC.

This clonotype was counted a few times. The chain combines TRBV20-1 with TRBJ1-2; 7 bases are shared with TRBD1. V lost 6 bases and J lost 2; bases outside the gene matches: 9. CDR3 length: 14 amino acids. CDR1 DFQATT and CDR2 SNEGSKA come from the germline V gene (reference sequence). CDR3 region: CSAPGQLTNYGYTF. DNA for the CDR3: TGCAGTGCCCCGGGACAGCTAACAAACTATGGCTACACCTTC.

This clonotype occurred a few times. The chain couples TRBV6-2 or TRBV6-3 to TRBJ2-7; D might be TRBD2 (6 bases). The length of the CDR3 is 14 residues. Germline V CDR1 and CDR2: MNHEY, SVGEGT. V shed 5 bases and J shed 4 bases, with 15 bases lying between them. CDR3 sequence reads: CASSRRLDMYEQYV. CDR3 nucleotides: TGTGCCAGCAGTCGACGACTAGATATGTACGAGCAGTACGTC.

This clonotype was picked up many times. This chain joins TRBV5-1 and TRBJ2-7; TRBD1 matches at 10 bases. Germline CDR1 is SGHRS and CDR2 is YFSETQ. V dropped 4 bases and J dropped 2; count of bases not matched to a gene: 6. The CDR3 runs 15 residues. The CDR3 DNA reads TGCGCCAGCAGCCCCGGGACAGGGGTTACCTACGAGCAGTACGTC. It translates to CASSPGTGVTYEQYV.

This clonotype has a count of ten or more. This chain connects TRBV6-5 to TRBJ2-1, with a weak D call TRBD2 (6 bases). Trimming removed 2 bases from V and 7 bases from J, with 6 bases in between. The germline V gene encodes CDR1 MNHEY and CDR2 SVGAGI. This CDR3 contains 12 residues. The CDR3: CASSYGGNEQFF. CDR3 bases: TGTGCCAGCAGTTACGGGGGGAATGAGCAGTTCTTC.

CDR3 protein: CASSQDLGDQETQYF. Written as DNA, the CDR3 is TGTGCCAGCAGCCAAGATCTGGGGGACCAAGAGACCCAGTACTTC. V and J are TRBV4-2 and TRBJ2-5; the D call may be TRBD1 or TRBD2 (5 bases each). CDR1 and CDR2 from the germline V gene are LGHNA and YNFKEQ. The germline V and J ends were trimmed by 0 bases and 0 bases, with 8 bases remaining between them. The CDR3 length is 15 residues.

The J gene is TRBJ2-5, the V gene TRBV18; TRBD1 is a possible D gene (6 bases). This CDR3 region has 13 residues. V gave up 6 bases and J gave up 2 bases, with 10 bases separating them. Germline loops: CDR1 KGHSH, CDR2 LQKENI. CDR3 coding DNA: TGTGCCAGCTCGTTCGGACAGCAAGAGACCCAGTACTTC. Its protein is CASSFGQQETQYF.

This clonotype was found a few times. The chain has TRBV27 and TRBJ1-2, with D hard to call. V was trimmed by 4 bases and J by 4 bases, leaving 7 bases between them. This CDR3 region has 12 residues. Germline V gives CDR1 MNHEY, CDR2 SMNVEV (reference sequence). The DNA for the CDR3 is TGTGCCAGCAGTTCCCCCGGCTATGGCTACACCTTC. Residues: CASSSPGYGYTF.

The CDR3 region is CASSSPGTREETQYF. The DNA for the CDR3 is TGCGCCAGCAGCTCTCCCGGGACTAGGGAAGAGACCCAGTACTTC. The chain couples TRBV4-1 to TRBJ2-5; 8 positions match TRBD2. Germline loops: CDR1 MGHRA, CDR2 YSYEKL. The CDR3 is made up of 15 amino acids. Trimming removed 5 bases from V and 3 bases from J; junction bases left unmatched: 8.

This clonotype was seen more than once but under ten times. V usage is TRBV7-9 and J usage is TRBJ2-4; a possible D gene is TRBD2 (7 bases). V shed 5 bases and J shed 9 bases, with 23 bases lying between them. Looked up from germline, CDR1 is SEHNR and CDR2 is FQNEAQ (reference sequence). The CDR3 runs to 16 residues. CDR3 bases: TGTGCCAGCAGCGGAACCGCTGGGAGGGGCAGGGGCATTCAGTACTTC. This sequence encodes CASSGTAGRGRGIQYF.

CDR3 DNA sequence: TGTGCCAGCAGAGACAGTATCAACACTGAAGCTTTCTTT. Residues: CASRDSINTEAFF. The genes are TRBV6-6 and TRBJ1-1; TRBD1 is a possible D gene (5 bases). Germline-derived CDR1 and CDR2 are MNHNY and SVGAGI (reference sequence). V lost 6 bases and J 2 bases, leaving 10 bases between the germline ends. This CDR3 has 13 residues.

The V and J genes are TRBV6-5 and TRBJ2-2; D possibly corresponds to TRBD2 (6 bases). From germline, CDR1 is MNHEY and CDR2 SVGAGI. Trimming left V 3 bases short and J 4 bases short, with 12 bases between. The CDR3 has 15 amino acids. The CDR3: CASSYGGVGTGELFF. CDR3 nucleotide sequence: TGTGCCAGCAGTTATGGAGGGGTCGGCACCGGGGAGCTGTTTTTT.